Below, 11 T cell receptor beta chains from the same sample are listed, as sequenced in a study of beta chain features in type 1 diabetes. Their antigen targets remain unknown. Expressed TCRB transcripts were sequenced because the isolated RNA had all been reverse transcribed beforehand. Only in-frame clones appear in the TCRdb table, and some are missing; sequencing was by immunoSEQ multiplex PCR. The table includes 150,000 to 170,000 clones, around a tenth detected once. Study-wide results and caveats: People with Type 1 diabetes carried modestly yet significantly shorter TCRB CDR3s in all four CD4+ subsets.

Material: central memory CD4+ T cells from blood. The receptors come from a man in his thirties or forties with type 1 diabetes.

This chain links TRBV4-2 with TRBJ1-2; D unresolved. V was cut by 0 bases and J by 4 bases, with 9 bases left in between. In germline, CDR1 is LGHNA, CDR2 YNFKEQ. This CDR3 has 14 residues. For the CDR3, the DNA is TGTGCCAGCAGCCAAGAAACGGGAAGCTATGGCTACACCTTC. Translated: CASSQETGSYGYTF.

V and J are TRBV6-1 and TRBJ2-5; no reliable D call. The CDR3 length is 13 residues. The V end was cut by 3 bases, the J end by 4 bases, with 9 bases between. Germline V CDR1 and CDR2: MNHNS, SASEGT. This chain's CDR3 is CASSDRSRETQYF. CDR3 sequence (DNA): TGTGCCAGCAGTGACAGGTCTCGAGAGACCCAGTACTTC.

This clone was observed a handful of times. The chain links TRBV7-7 to TRBJ2-7; 8 bases agree with TRBD2. V trimming: 2 bases; J trimming: 6 bases; junction bases outside the gene matches: 6. Germline CDR1 SSHAT, CDR2 FNYEAQ (reference sequence). The CDR3 is 14 amino acids. Written as DNA, the CDR3 is TGTGCCAGCAGCTTAAATAGCGGGGACGCCGAGCAGTACTTC. As protein: CASSLNSGDAEQYF.

This clone occurred a few times. This chain links TRBV28 with TRBJ2-3; 10 positions agree with TRBD1. CDR3 size: 12 residues. Trimming at V came to 6 bases and at J to 6 bases, leaving 0 bases not matched to a gene. The germline CDR1 and CDR2 sequences are MDHEN and SYDVKM. CDR3 nucleotide sequence: TGTGCCAGCAGGGGACAGGGGGATACGCAGTATTTT. Amino acids: CASRGQGDTQYF.

The rearrangement links TRBV2 to TRBJ2-5; 15 bases match TRBD2. The CDR3 runs 16 residues. Germline CDR1 reads SNHLY; CDR2 reads FYNNEI. The ends lost 7 bases at V and 1 base at J; junction bases unmatched: 4. The CDR3, as DNA: TGTGCCAGCAAGGGACTAGCGGGAGGTTCCCAAGAGACCCAGTACTTC. Its translation: CASKGLAGGSQETQYF. The entire variable domain, with the rest obtained from reference TRBV2 and TRBJ2-5, is as follows: EPEVTQTPSHQVTQMGQEVILRCVPISNHLYFYWYRQILGQKVEFLVSFYNNEISEKSEIFDDQFSVERPDGSNFTLKIRSTKLEDSAMYFCASKGLAGGSQETQYFGPGTRLLVL.

A few counts support this clone. The V and J genes are TRBV7-2 and TRBJ2-1; the match to TRBD1 covers 9 bases. Germline lookup yields CDR1 SGHTA and CDR2 FQGNSA. The CDR3 spans 13 residues. Trimming at V came to 8 bases and at J to 4 bases, leaving 3 bases not matched to a gene. The CDR3 loop reads CASSGTGYNEQFF. In DNA, the CDR3 is TGTGCCAGCTCCGGGACAGGGTACAATGAGCAGTTCTTC.

The chain couples TRBV28 to TRBJ1-2; perhaps TRBD1 as D (6 bases). The length of the CDR3 is 15 residues. From germline, CDR1 is MDHEN and CDR2 SYDVKM. V lost 6 bases and J 4 bases, leaving 18 bases between the germline ends. As DNA, the CDR3 is TGTGCCAGCAGCCCGTCGGGGGGCGGGAGCTATGGCTACACCTTC. Protein product: CASSPSGGGSYGYTF.

The V and J genes are TRBV9 and TRBJ1-2, with a possible D match to TRBD1 (5 bases). Between the trimmed V and J ends, which lost 4 bases and 2 bases, there was a span of 12 bases. Looked up from germline, CDR1 is SGDLS and CDR2 is YYNGEE. The CDR3 totals 14 residues. DNA of the CDR3: TGTGCCAGCAGCCACAGGAATTCGAACTATGGCTACACCTTC. It yields the protein CASSHRNSNYGYTF.

This clone was observed a handful of times. The rearrangement uses TRBV7-3 and TRBJ2-1; D unclear. This CDR3 is 13 amino acids long. The V and J ends lost 1 base and 5 bases respectively, with 6 bases between them. Germline V CDR1 and CDR2: SGHTA, FQGTGA. The CDR3 reads CASSLSPNNEQFF. CDR3 bases: TGTGCCAGCAGCTTAAGTCCAAACAATGAGCAGTTCTTC.

This clone occurred many times. The chain has TRBV5-1 and TRBJ2-7, with 8 nucleotides matching TRBD1. The CDR3 contains 17 residues. V trimming: 3 bases; J trimming: 5 bases; junction bases outside the gene matches: 16. Germline V CDR1 and CDR2: SGHRS, YFSETQ. Here the CDR3 reads CASSWGPTGTGQNEQYF. The CDR3 DNA is TGCGCCAGCAGCTGGGGCCCCACAGGGACAGGCCAGAACGAGCAGTACTTC. Drawing the rest from reference TRBV5-1 and TRBJ2-7, the complete variable domain is KAGVTQTPRYLIKTRGQQVTLSCSPISGHRSVSWYQQTPGQGLQFLFEYFSETQRNKGNFPGRFSGRQFSNSRSEMNVSTLELGDSALYLCASSWGPTGTGQNEQYFGPGTRLTVT.

This clone has a handful of counts. This chain links TRBV5-1 with TRBJ2-7; TRBD2 matches 8 bases. This CDR3 spans 13 amino acids. V dropped 3 bases and J dropped 6; count of bases not matched to a gene: 5. Per the germline V gene, CDR1 is SGHRS and CDR2 is YFSETQ. The CDR3 DNA is TGCGCCAGCAGCTACGGCGCGGGAGGCGAGCAGTACTTC. Protein product: CASSYGAGGEQYF.